The 5 T cell receptor beta chains below all came from one sample that was sequenced in a study of blood T cells in healthy people across ages. A J-beta primer mix and a sample-barcoded 5' primer were used in a second PCR of roughly 6 to 12 cycles. TCRdb re-analysed the 5' RACE reads in MiXCR, keeping a single row per CDR3 protein. The sample comprises 650,000 to 700,000 distinct CDR3 sequences, approximately 31% of which are singletons, and approximately 15% rests with the top ten. The source material was blood. Receptors were obtained from a woman aged 80 or older in good health.

V is TRBV5-1 and J is TRBJ1-2; a possible D gene is TRBD1 (6 bases). Deletions cut 6 bases from V and 4 bases from J, with 13 bases between. The CDR3 has 13 amino acids. Germline V gene lookup returns CDR1 SGHRS and CDR2 YFSETQ. The CDR3, as DNA: TGCGCCAGCACCCACGGACAGCCCTATGGCTACACCTTC. It codes for CASTHGQPYGYTF.

The CDR3 coding sequence is TGTGCCAGCAGTAGGAATAGCGGGGGGTCGTACACCGGGGAGCTGTTTTTT. Protein: CASSRNSGGSYTGELFF. V is TRBV6-1 and J is TRBJ2-2; 10 positions agree with TRBD2. This CDR3 comprises 17 residues. Germline trimming cut 5 bases from V and 3 bases from J; bases unmatched to any gene: 9. The germline V gene encodes CDR1 MNHNS and CDR2 SASEGT.

Worth noting for this clonotype: A much larger clone lies one base from this, so it may be a read error. The chain couples TRBV30 to TRBJ2-7, with TRBD2 matching 16 bases. The trim removed 2 bases at V and 10 bases at J, leaving 11 bases unmatched. The CDR3 is made up of 16 amino acids. Per germline, CDR1 GTSNPN and CDR2 SVGIG (reference sequence). The CDR3 region is CAWSPGLAGGPDTQYF. In DNA form, the CDR3 reads TGTGCCTGGAGTCCGGGACTAGCGGGGGGGCCGGACACTCAGTACTTC.

This clonotype was observed many times. This sequence joins TRBV12-3 or TRBV12-4 and TRBJ2-1; TRBD1 or TRBD2 may be the D gene (6 bases each). With 3 bases removed from V and 6 bases from J, the gap between germline ends came to 15 bases. This CDR3 comprises 15 residues. The CDR3 coding sequence is TGTGCCAGCAGTTTGTCCCGAGGGGGGTTCAATGAGCAGTTCTTC. It specifies CASSLSRGGFNEQFF.

This clonotype was counted only a few times. The CDR3 nucleotides are TGTGCCAGCAACGTTTTGGGGACAGACAACACCTTC. It yields the protein CASNVLGTDNTF. This chain uses TRBV12-3 or TRBV12-4 with TRBJ1-2, with 7 bases aligning to TRBD1. This CDR3 has 12 residues. After removal of 7 bases from V and 12 bases from J, the junction contained 11 bases not matched to a gene.